These 28 T cell receptor beta chains came from one sample sequenced in a study of beta chain features in type 1 diabetes. Overall study results and limits: Researchers report that Type 1 diabetes patients had moderately but significantly shorter TCRB CDR3s across all four CD4+ subsets.

Reverse transcription of all isolated RNA meant that expressed TCRB transcripts were sequenced. Data came from immunoSEQ multiplex PCR; TCRdb stores just in-frame clones and leaves some out. The repertoire has about 160,000 clones, approximately 10% of them found once; the top ten carry more than 0.45%. No antigens are known for them. The sequenced sample consisted of central memory CD4+ T cells from blood. The receptors come from a man aged 30 to 45 with type 1 diabetes.

V is TRBV6-5 and J is TRBJ1-2, with D possibly being TRBD1 (5 bases). Trimming pared 6 bases from V and 4 bases from J, leaving 12 bases between. Germline values: CDR1 MNHEY, CDR2 SVGAGI. The length of the CDR3 is 13 residues. CDR3 amino acids: CASRQVQGYGYTF. Here the CDR3 DNA reads TGTGCCAGCAGACAGGTCCAGGGCTATGGCTACACCTTC.

This clone appeared a few times. The chain is built from TRBV5-1 and TRBJ2-5; a weak D match, TRBD1 (6 bases). The CDR3 is 17 amino acids. V lost 4 bases to trimming and J lost 1 base, with 20 bases between them. The V gene's germline CDR1 is SGHRS and CDR2 YFSETQ. Here the CDR3 DNA reads TGCGCCAGCAGCCGAACATTCCTGGGGGCGGGCCAAGAGACCCAGTACTTC. This gives the protein CASSRTFLGAGQETQYF.

In this sample, this clone turned up many times. Germline and junction disagree at one end, which may indicate a read error. The V call is TRBV2, the J call TRBJ2-7; 9 bases agree with TRBD1. The CDR3 has 12 residues. Germline CDR1 and CDR2: SNHLY and FYNNEI. DNA of the CDR3: TGTGCCAGCAGGGCCCGGGACAGGGAAAGGAACTTC. Translating gives CASRARDRERNF.

This clone was observed a handful of times. This CDR3 reads CASSPGTHGYEQYF. CDR3 nucleotide sequence: TGTGCCAGCAGCCCGGGGACACATGGGTACGAGCAGTACTTC. V gene TRBV7-2 combines with J gene TRBJ2-7; a possible D gene is TRBD1 (6 bases). Deletions cut 5 bases from V and 4 bases from J, with 15 bases between. Germline V gene sequence: CDR1 SGHTA, CDR2 FQGNSA. This CDR3 region has 14 residues.

Comments on this clone: Distinct nucleotide sequences in the sample also encode this CDR3. The rearrangement links TRBV2 to TRBJ2-7, with D unclear. The V gene's germline CDR1 is SNHLY and CDR2 FYNNEI. Between the trimmed V and J ends, which lost 3 bases and 1 base, there was a span of 4 bases. The CDR3 contains 12 residues. CDR3 sequence (DNA): TGTGCCAGCAGTGAGCAGTCCTACGAGCAGTACTTC. Its translation: CASSEQSYEQYF. Full variable domain (remainder filled in from reference TRBV2 and TRBJ2-7): EPEVTQTPSHQVTQMGQEVILRCVPISNHLYFYWYRQILGQKVEFLVSFYNNEISEKSEIFDDQFSVERPDGSNFTLKIRSTKLEDSAMYFCASSEQSYEQYFGPGTRLTVT.

This clone appeared a few times. The sample holds other DNA sequences that translate to the same CDR3. The chain has TRBV18 and TRBJ2-7, with 9 nucleotides matching TRBD1. Trimming took 3 bases from V and 2 from J; bases not matched to a gene: 2. Germline-derived CDR1 and CDR2 are KGHSH and LQKENI. The CDR3 is made up of 14 amino acids. In DNA form, the CDR3 reads TGTGCCAGCTCACCTGGGACAGGGCCCTACGAGCAGTACTTC. Translating it yields CASSPGTGPYEQYF.

The chain has TRBV9 and TRBJ2-5; 11 nucleotides agree with TRBD2. The tail of the sequence fits TRBJ2-7 better, so the J call may be wrong. CDR1 and CDR2 (germline): SGDLS, YYNGEE. The CDR3 runs to 14 residues. The CDR3 is CASGDPSGGSEQYF. Written as DNA, the CDR3 is TGTGCCAGCGGGGATCCTAGCGGGGGGAGCGAGCAGTACTTC.

This clone was picked up a small number of times. V and J are TRBV6-5 and TRBJ2-5; D gene unclear. Trimming stripped 7 bases from V and 3 bases from J, with 18 bases between. CDR1 and CDR2 from the germline V gene are MNHEY and SVGAGI. This CDR3 is built from 15 residues. The CDR3 DNA is TGTGCCAGCACCGGCGGTCCCATCACCAAAGAGACCCAGTACTTC. Protein sequence: CASTGGPITKETQYF.

The chain joins TRBV7-6 to TRBJ2-3, with D possibly being TRBD2 (6 bases). V lost 2 bases, J lost 6 bases, and 15 bases lay in between. The CDR3 totals 15 residues. Germline V gives CDR1 SGHVS, CDR2 FNYEAQ. The CDR3 coding sequence is TGTGCCAGCAGCTTAATTCCCGGGAGTACGGATACGCAGTATTTT. It specifies CASSLIPGSTDTQYF.

This clone was observed a few times. The CDR3 loop reads CATDRGRSYEQYF. CDR3 coding DNA: TGTGCCACCGACAGGGGTCGAAGTTACGAGCAGTACTTC. The chain joins TRBV28 to TRBJ2-7, with 8 bases fitting TRBD1. The CDR3 extends over 13 amino acids. Germline values: CDR1 MDHEN, CDR2 SYDVKM. Germline trimming cut 10 bases from V and 4 bases from J; bases unmatched to any gene: 9.

V usage is TRBV4-2 and J usage is TRBJ2-2; TRBD1 matches at 7 bases. CDR1 is LGHNA and CDR2 is YNFKEQ in the germline V gene. The CDR3 has 17 residues. Trimming took 2 bases from V and 3 from J; bases not matched to a gene: 9. In DNA, the CDR3 is TGTGCCAGCAGCCAATCGACGAGGGGGCGCGACACCGGGGAGCTGTTTTTT. Its translation: CASSQSTRGRDTGELFF.

This clone has ten or more counts. CDR3 DNA sequence: TGCGCCAGCAGCTTGGGCGGGTCTAACTATGGCTACACCTTC. This gives the protein CASSLGGSNYGYTF. The chain recombines TRBV5-1 with TRBJ1-2; D not certain. This CDR3 comprises 14 residues. Germline assignment: CDR1 SGHRS and CDR2 YFSETQ. V was pared by 0 bases and J by 0 bases, with 6 bases between.

This clone has only a few counts. This rearrangement joins TRBV5-1 to TRBJ2-1; D is perhaps TRBD2 (6 bases). V was pared by 4 bases and J by 10 bases, with 18 bases between. CDR1 is SGHRS and CDR2 is YFSETQ in the germline V gene. The CDR3 has 14 residues. As DNA, the CDR3 is TGCGCCAGCAGCGACCCCGGGACTGCTGTCGAGCAGTTCTTC. It codes for CASSDPGTAVEQFF.

CDR3 sequence (DNA): TGTGCCAGCAGTTTCTACGGCACCGGGGAGCTGTTTTTT. This encodes CASSFYGTGELFF. The V call is TRBV28, the J call TRBJ2-2; D remains unclear. Germline V gives CDR1 MDHEN, CDR2 SYDVKM. The CDR3 is 13 amino acids. V lost 3 bases and J 4 bases, leaving 6 bases between the germline ends.

The gene calls are TRBV19 and TRBJ2-6, with D possibly matching TRBD1 (5 bases). CDR1 LNHDA and CDR2 SQIVND come from the germline V gene (reference sequence). Deletions cut 8 bases from V and 2 bases from J, with 7 bases between. The CDR3 contains 13 residues. CDR3 protein: CASGATGANVLTF. The CDR3 DNA is TGTGCCAGTGGGGCGACTGGGGCCAACGTCCTGACTTTC. Full variable domain (missing parts from reference TRBV19 and TRBJ2-6): DGGITQSPKYLFRKEGQNVTLSCEQNLNHDAMYWYRQDPGQGLRLIYYSQIVNDFQKGDIAEGYSVSREKKESFPLTVTSAQKNPTAFYLCASGATGANVLTFGAGSRLTVL.

The rearrangement uses TRBV4-2 and TRBJ2-3; 8 nucleotides match TRBD2. The CDR3 is 15 residues long. Germline V CDR1 and CDR2: LGHNA, YNFKEQ. The ends lost 5 bases at V and 6 bases at J; junction bases unmatched: 10. In DNA form, the CDR3 reads TGTGCCAGCAGCTATGGGAGCGGGAGTTCTGATACGCAGTATTTT. Protein sequence: CASSYGSGSSDTQYF.

This clone was detected a few times. This chain connects TRBV5-4 to TRBJ2-4; 9 nucleotides agree with TRBD2. The trim removed 3 bases at V and 6 bases at J, leaving 7 bases unmatched. Germline lookup yields CDR1 SGHNT and CDR2 YYREEE (reference sequence). The CDR3 covers 15 residues. The CDR3 region has the DNA TGTGCCAGCAGCTCAATGGGGCGGGAGGGAAACATTCAGTACTTC. This encodes CASSSMGREGNIQYF.

This clone was picked up a small number of times. V usage is TRBV29-1 and J usage is TRBJ2-3; possible D gene TRBD2, 7 bases. Trimming shortened V by 5 bases and J by 4 bases, and 19 bases separated the two germline ends. Germline CDR1 SQVTM, CDR2 ANQGSEA. CDR3 length equals 15 residues. CDR3 sequence reads: CSVRGGARPADTQYF. As DNA, the CDR3 is TGCAGCGTTAGAGGGGGGGCAAGACCCGCAGATACGCAGTATTTT.

This clone was seen a few times. The rearrangement joins TRBV18 to TRBJ1-5, with TRBD1 matching 9 bases. Per the germline V gene, CDR1 is KGHSH and CDR2 is LQKENI. The CDR3 loop spans 16 amino acids. The trim removed 2 bases at V and 4 bases at J, leaving 6 bases unmatched. The CDR3 region has the DNA TGTGCCAGCTCACCATACACAGGGGGCTCAAATCAGCCCCAGCATTTT. Amino acids: CASSPYTGGSNQPQHF.

This clone turned up a few times. The V gene is TRBV6-5, the J gene TRBJ1-2; D remains unclear. Trimming took 0 bases from V and 1 from J, leaving 3 bases between them. The length of the CDR3 is 13 residues. CDR1 MNHEY and CDR2 SVGAGI come from the germline V gene. In DNA, the CDR3 is TGTGCCAGCAGTTACTCACTTAACTATGGCTACACCTTC. Translated, it gives CASSYSLNYGYTF.

This clone showed up just a few times. The J gene is TRBJ2-7, the V gene TRBV28; weak D call: TRBD2 (6 bases). Trimming took off 2 bases at V and 2 bases at J, with 22 bases between the two ends. Germline CDR1 reads MDHEN; CDR2 reads SYDVKM. The CDR3 is made up of 18 amino acids. The CDR3, as DNA: TGTGCCAGCAGTTTACTACTATCTTTGCGGGGCCAGACCTACGAGCAGTACTTC. Its translation: CASSLLLSLRGQTYEQYF. Variable domain in full (rest from reference TRBV28 and TRBJ2-7): DVKVTQSSRYLVKRTGEKVFLECVQDMDHENMFWYRQDPGLGLRLIYFSYDVKMKEKGDIPEGYSVSREKKERFSLILESASTNQTSMYLCASSLLLSLRGQTYEQYFGPGTRLTVT.

This clone has just a few counts. V and J are TRBV23-1 and TRBJ2-7; no clear D gene. TRBV23-1 is labeled an ORF, and its function is uncertain. This CDR3 comprises 12 residues. Deletions cut 4 bases from V and 5 bases from J, with 9 bases between. The CDR3 nucleotides are TGCGCCAGCAGTCCCAGTTACCACGAGCAGTACTTC. Translation gives CASSPSYHEQYF.

This clone came up a few times. The rearrangement uses TRBV5-1 and TRBJ2-3, with D tentatively TRBD2 (6 bases). V was cut by 2 bases and J by 0 bases, with 7 bases left in between. The CDR3 is 14 residues long. From germline, CDR1 is SGHRS and CDR2 YFSETQ. CDR3 region: CASSFLASTDTQYF. The CDR3 DNA reads as TGCGCCAGCAGCTTCCTAGCGAGCACAGATACGCAGTATTTT.

This clone was counted only a few times. The DNA of the CDR3 is TGCAGCGTTGATCCCAGTTTCAACACTGAAGCTTTCTTT. Translation gives CSVDPSFNTEAFF. The chain recombines TRBV29-1 with TRBJ1-1, with D uncertain. From germline, CDR1 is SQVTM and CDR2 ANQGSEA. The CDR3 is made up of 13 amino acids. V was clipped by 3 bases and J by 2 bases, with 10 bases between them.

V gene TRBV5-1 combines with J gene TRBJ2-7; D may be TRBD2 (5 bases). The germline CDR1 and CDR2 sequences are SGHRS and YFSETQ. The CDR3 runs 12 residues. V lost 6 bases and J 2 bases, leaving 9 bases between the germline ends. CDR3 nucleotides: TGCGCCAGCACCTCGCGGGCCTACGAGCAGTACTTC. This gives the protein CASTSRAYEQYF. Based on the CDR3 plus reference TRBV5-1 and TRBJ2-7, the full variable domain is KAGVTQTPRYLIKTRGQQVTLSCSPISGHRSVSWYQQTPGQGLQFLFEYFSETQRNKGNFPGRFSGRQFSNSRSEMNVSTLELGDSALYLCASTSRAYEQYFGPGTRLTVT.

This clone has ten or more counts. The rearrangement links TRBV6-1 to TRBJ2-7; D is possibly TRBD1 (6 bases). The CDR3 consists of 15 residues. V shed 8 bases and J shed 10 bases, with 27 bases lying between them. Germline lookup yields CDR1 MNHNS and CDR2 SASEGT. CDR3 DNA: TGTGCCAGCGAAGAGACCGGGACACGGGCTGTCGGACAGTACTTC. Translated, it gives CASEETGTRAVGQYF.

This chain connects TRBV29-1 to TRBJ1-4; D is unresolved. This CDR3 comprises 13 residues. V lost 6 bases and J 6 bases, leaving 14 bases between the germline ends. Looked up from germline, CDR1 is SQVTM and CDR2 is ANQGSEA. CDR3 nucleotide sequence: TGCAGCGTGCGGGATCCAGCAGATGAAAAACTGTTTTTT. Amino acid sequence: CSVRDPADEKLFF. The full variable domain, in which reference TRBV29-1 and TRBJ1-4 provide the parts outside the CDR3, is SAVISQKPSRDICQRGTSLTIQCQVDSQVTMMFWYRQQPGQSLTLIATANQGSEATYESGFVIDKFPISRPNLTFSTLTVSNMSPEDSSIYLCSVRDPADEKLFFGSGTQLSVL.

The V call is TRBV5-1, the J call TRBJ2-5; possible D gene TRBD1, 5 bases. The CDR3 contains 13 residues. Germline assignment: CDR1 SGHRS and CDR2 YFSETQ. V was trimmed by 4 bases and J by 5 bases, leaving 12 bases between them. Here the CDR3 DNA reads TGCGCCAGCAGCCCAGGCTCAGGGGAGACCCAGTACTTC. The encoded protein is CASSPGSGETQYF.